This is a list of T cell receptor beta chains from one sample in a study of T cells after yellow fever vaccination. One entry per CDR3 protein results from TCRdb running MiXCR on the 5' RACE reads. The sample consists of 300,000 or so distinct CDR3 sequences, 6.8% of them appearing once. This specimen was PBMCs, taken roughly seven weeks after the first yellow fever vaccination. Every receptor here comes from a young man who received the YFV17D yellow fever vaccine. Both conserved end residues are part of each CDR3. Fields, in order: CDR3 length, D gene, V gene, clone size, J gene, CDR3 DNA, CDR3 protein. A D gene is named only where the DNA matches it firmly. Some rows have no size entry. The others give once, few or many, or a class for an expanded clone.

14,-,TRBV15,few,TRBJ2-3,TGTGCCACCAGCAGAGATGACAGCGAAAGTACGCAGTATTTT,CATSRDDSESTQYF
15,-,TRBV28,-,TRBJ1-2,TGTGCCAGCAGGCCGCCCCCGGGACACGTCTATGGCTACACCTTC,CASRPPPGHVYGYTF
15,TRBD1,TRBV7-9,few,TRBJ1-2,TGTGCCAGCAGCGAAACCGGGACAGCGTTCTCTGGCTACACCTTC,CASSETGTAFSGYTF
14,-,TRBV5-1,-,TRBJ2-7,TGCGCCAGCAGCTTGGTCCAGGGGAACAACGAGCAGTACTTC,CASSLVQGNNEQYF
15,-,TRBV6-5,many,TRBJ1-2,TGTGCCAGCAGTTACGCAGGGGATAGTGGCTATGGCTACACCTTC,CASSYAGDSGYGYTF
15,TRBD2,TRBV19,few,TRBJ2-1,TGTGCCAGTAGTATAGGTCTAGCGGTGGACAATGAGCAGTTCTTC,CASSIGLAVDNEQFF
15,-,TRBV7-3,many,TRBJ2-1,TGTGCCAGCAGCTTAACCGGGGGGCTCGGCAATGAGCAGTTCTTC,CASSLTGGLGNEQFF
18,-,TRBV21-1,-,TRBJ2-5,TGTGCCAGCAGCAAATGGACTAGCGGGGGGGCGGGGTATCAGACCCAGTACTTC,CASSKWTSGGAGYQTQYF
15,-,TRBV5-5,many,TRBJ1-1,TGTGCCAGCAGCTGGTCGAGTCAGGGAGGCACTGAAGCTTTCTTT,CASSWSSQGGTEAFF
17,-,TRBV12-3/TRBV12-4,many,TRBJ2-5,TGTGCCAGCAGTTTTCTGGGGGCAGGGGAGTACCAAGAGACCCAGTACTTC,CASSFLGAGEYQETQYF
15,TRBD1,TRBV20-1,-,TRBJ1-2,TGCAGTGCTACCTCCGGGACAGGGGGAGGCTATGGCTACACCTTC,CSATSGTGGGYGYTF
14,-,TRBV3-1,few,TRBJ1-5,TGTGCCAGCAGCCAAACAGGGTCGGTTCAGCCCCAGCATTTT,CASSQTGSVQPQHF
15,-,TRBV5-4,few,TRBJ1-1,TGTGCCAGCAGCCCTAAAGCGCAGGGGAACACTGAAGCTTTCTTT,CASSPKAQGNTEAFF
16,TRBD2,TRBV7-3,-,TRBJ2-3,TGTGCCAGCAGCTTAACTAGCGGGGGGGGCACAGATACGCAGTATTTT,CASSLTSGGGTDTQYF
15,-,TRBV7-2,few,TRBJ2-3,TGTGCCAGCAGCTTAGAAGTGAAAGTGACAGATACGCAGTATTTT,CASSLEVKVTDTQYF
13,TRBD1,TRBV2,-,TRBJ2-1,TGTGCCAGCAGGACAGGGGAAACAGTTGAGCAGTTCTTC,CASRTGETVEQFF
15,TRBD2,TRBV4-1,few,TRBJ2-2,TGCGCCAGCAGCCAAGACGGGGGGTCTTCCGGGGAGCTGTTTTTT,CASSQDGGSSGELFF
17,-,TRBV7-2,-,TRBJ2-3,TGTGCCAGCAGCTTAGTCCCACTCGGGGGCTCCACAGATACGCAGTATTTT,CASSLVPLGGSTDTQYF
16,-,TRBV20-1,few,TRBJ2-7,TGCAGTGCTAGAGATCCGAGGGAAGGGTTAGGCTACGAGCAGTACTTC,CSARDPREGLGYEQYF
14,-,TRBV12-3/TRBV12-4,few,TRBJ2-5,TGTGCCAGCAGCTTGGGACTTACACAAGAGACCCAGTACTTC,CASSLGLTQETQYF
14,-,TRBV9,many,TRBJ2-4,TGTGCCAGCAGCCCGAGACTAGCAGGGGCCATTCAGTACTTC,CASSPRLAGAIQYF
15,TRBD2,TRBV20-1,many,TRBJ2-2,TGCAGTGCCCCCCGACTAGCGGGGGGGGGCGGGGAGCTGTTTTTT,CSAPRLAGGGGELFF
15,TRBD1,TRBV7-9,few,TRBJ1-1,TGTGCCAGCAGCCATAAATCCGGGACAGGGGCTGAAGCTTTCTTT,CASSHKSGTGAEAFF
15,TRBD1,TRBV5-1,-,TRBJ2-5,TGCGCCAGCAGCTTTGGGACAGGGGTATGGGAGACCCAGTACTTC,CASSFGTGVWETQYF
15,-,TRBV6-4,few,TRBJ2-6,TGTGCCAGCAGTGAAGCCAGTGCTGGGGCCAACGTCCTGACTTTC,CASSEASAGANVLTF
11,-,TRBV7-2,many,TRBJ2-3,TGTGCCAGCAGAATCGGGGATACGCAGTATTTT,CASRIGDTQYF
15,-,TRBV4-3,few,TRBJ2-5,TGCGCCAGCAGCCAAGAGGCGACCACCCGGGAGACCCAGTACTTC,CASSQEATTRETQYF
21,-,TRBV6-2/TRBV6-3,-,TRBJ1-6,TGTGCCAGCAGGATGCTTAACCCAGACGGGCGTATTAGCTCCTATAATTCACCCCTCCACTTT,CASRMLNPDGRISSYNSPLHF
16,TRBD2,TRBV6-2/TRBV6-3,many,TRBJ2-1,TGTGCCAGCAGTTACTCCTGGCGGGGGGGCCAGGGTGAGCAGTTCTTC,CASSYSWRGGQGEQFF
15,-,TRBV7-2,few,TRBJ2-5,TGTGCCAGCAGCTTAATCAGTGGCGGCCAAGAGACCCAGTACTTC,CASSLISGGQETQYF
14,-,TRBV4-3,many,TRBJ2-5,TGCGCCAGCAGCCAAGATTGGGGTTCGAAGACCCAGTACTTC,CASSQDWGSKTQYF
16,-,TRBV4-2,many,TRBJ2-6,TGTGCCAGCAGCCAAGACATCAACTCTGGGGCCAACGTCCTGACTTTC,CASSQDINSGANVLTF
15,TRBD1,TRBV6-2/TRBV6-3,few,TRBJ2-1,TGTGCCAGCAGCGTAAACAGGGGGCAGAAGAATGAGCAGTTCTTC,CASSVNRGQKNEQFF
14,-,TRBV11-2,-,TRBJ1-2,TGTGCCAGCAGCCCCAGGGCACAGTCCTATGGCTACACCTTC,CASSPRAQSYGYTF
13,-,TRBV6-6,-,TRBJ2-1,TGTGCCAGCACCACGTTCCCCGGCACTGAGCAGTTCTTC,CASTTFPGTEQFF
15,TRBD2,TRBV3-1,many,TRBJ2-1,TGTGCCAGCAGGACGACTAGCGGGGCAGACAATGAGCAGTTCTTC,CASRTTSGADNEQFF
16,TRBD1,TRBV5-4,-,TRBJ2-1,TGTGCCAGCAGCTTAGGGACAGGGAGTACCTACAATGAGCAGTTCTTC,CASSLGTGSTYNEQFF
14,-,TRBV4-1,few,TRBJ1-1,TGCGCCAGCAGCCAAGATTACCAAGACACTGAAGCTTTCTTT,CASSQDYQDTEAFF
13,-,TRBV7-9,-,TRBJ1-1,TGTGCCAGCAGCTTAGTTGTACAGGTTGAAGCTTTCTTT,CASSLVVQVEAFF
13,-,TRBV24-1,few,TRBJ2-3,TGTGCCACCAGTGGTGACAGCACAGATACGCAGTATTTT,CATSGDSTDTQYF
16,TRBD2,TRBV9,few,TRBJ2-7,TGTGCCAGCAGCGTCGGGACTAGCGGGGGCTGGTACGAGCAGTACTTC,CASSVGTSGGWYEQYF
15,-,TRBV5-1,few,TRBJ2-2,TGCGCCAGCAGCTTGACAACAGGGAGTATCGGGGAGCTGTTTTTT,CASSLTTGSIGELFF
17,TRBD2,TRBV27,few,TRBJ2-3,TGTGCCACCGCATTGTGGGGACTAGCGGGGCGCACAGATACGCAGTATTTT,CATALWGLAGRTDTQYF
14,TRBD1,TRBV5-6,-,TRBJ2-7,TGTGCCAGCAGCCACCGGGACAGGGCCTACGAGCAGTACTTC,CASSHRDRAYEQYF
15,-,TRBV5-6,few,TRBJ1-1,TGTGCCAGCAGCTTGGGGACAGTTGTCGACACTGAAGCTTTCTTT,CASSLGTVVDTEAFF
15,TRBD1,TRBV6-5,few,TRBJ1-2,TGTGCCAGCAGTTACTCCTCGTGGACAGGCTATGGCTACACCTTC,CASSYSSWTGYGYTF
13,-,TRBV12-3/TRBV12-4,few,TRBJ1-1,TGTGCCAGCAGTTTTGTTCCGAACACTGAAGCTTTCTTT,CASSFVPNTEAFF
15,TRBD2,TRBV5-1,-,TRBJ2-1,TGCGCCAGCAGCCACGACTGGGCGGGGGGCAATGAGCAGTTCTTC,CASSHDWAGGNEQFF
13,-,TRBV6-2/TRBV6-3,-,TRBJ2-7,TGTGCCAGCAGCTCCTGGACCCCCTACGAGCAGTACTTC,CASSSWTPYEQYF
16,-,TRBV6-5,-,TRBJ1-3,TGTGCCAGCAGTTACTACCAACCTAGCTCTGGAAACACCATATATTTT,CASSYYQPSSGNTIYF
14,-,TRBV5-5,-,TRBJ1-2,TGTGCCAGCAGCTTGGTCTCTGAGGACTATGGCTACACCTTC,CASSLVSEDYGYTF
16,TRBD2,TRBV12-3/TRBV12-4,many,TRBJ2-3,TGTGCCAGCAGTTCCCTTAGCGGGGGGACCACAGATACGCAGTATTTT,CASSSLSGGTTDTQYF
15,-,TRBV27,few,TRBJ2-3,TGTGCCAGCAGTTTTTGGGCCAGACGGGCAGATACGCAGTATTTT,CASSFWARRADTQYF
16,TRBD2,TRBV6-1,-,TRBJ2-1,TGTGCCAGCAGTCCTAGCGGGGGGCAAGCCTACAATGAGCAGTTCTTC,CASSPSGGQAYNEQFF
18,-,TRBV4-1,many,TRBJ2-7,TGCGCCAGCAGCCAAGGGGGTCTGAGGGGGGGCAAGTACTACGAGCAGTACTTC,CASSQGGLRGGKYYEQYF
14,-,TRBV20-1,few,TRBJ1-1,TGCAGTGCTCCCCTCCTATTGCTCAACACTGAAGCTTTCTTT,CSAPLLLLNTEAFF